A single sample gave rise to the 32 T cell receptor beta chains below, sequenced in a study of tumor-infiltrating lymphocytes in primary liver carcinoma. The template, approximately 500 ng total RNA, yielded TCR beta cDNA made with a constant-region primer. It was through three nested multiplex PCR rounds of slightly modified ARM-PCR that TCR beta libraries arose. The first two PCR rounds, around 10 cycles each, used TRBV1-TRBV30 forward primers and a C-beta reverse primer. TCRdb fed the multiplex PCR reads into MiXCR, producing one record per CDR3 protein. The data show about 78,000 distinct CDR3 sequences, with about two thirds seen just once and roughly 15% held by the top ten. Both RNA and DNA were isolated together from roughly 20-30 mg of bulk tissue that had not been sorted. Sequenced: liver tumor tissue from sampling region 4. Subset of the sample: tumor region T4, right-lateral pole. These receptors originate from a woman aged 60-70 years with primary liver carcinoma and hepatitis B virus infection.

CDR3 in DNA: TGTGCCAGCAGCTTAGTCGCGACTAGCGTTTTCAATGAGCAGTTCTTC. This gives the protein CASSLVATSVFNEQFF. The J gene is TRBJ2-1, the V gene TRBV7-3; 8 nucleotides match TRBD2. After removal of 2 bases from V and 6 bases from J, the junction contained 9 bases not matched to a gene. Per the germline V gene, CDR1 is SGHTA and CDR2 is FQGTGA. The CDR3 covers 16 residues.

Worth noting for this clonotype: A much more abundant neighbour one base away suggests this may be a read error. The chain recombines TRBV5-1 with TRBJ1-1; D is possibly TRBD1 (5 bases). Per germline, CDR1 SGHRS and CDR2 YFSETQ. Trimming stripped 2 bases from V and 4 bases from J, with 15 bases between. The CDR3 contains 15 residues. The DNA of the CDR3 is TGCGCCAGCAGCTTAGGTCCGGGGGTGTCCACTGAAGCTTTCTTT. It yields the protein CASSLGPGVSTEAFF.

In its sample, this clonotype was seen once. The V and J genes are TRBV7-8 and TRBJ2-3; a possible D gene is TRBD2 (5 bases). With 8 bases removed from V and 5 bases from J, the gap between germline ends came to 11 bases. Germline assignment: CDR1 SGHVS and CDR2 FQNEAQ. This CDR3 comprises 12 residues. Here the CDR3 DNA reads TGTGCCAGCGGCCCAAGCGGAGATACGCAGTATTTT. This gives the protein CASGPSGDTQYF. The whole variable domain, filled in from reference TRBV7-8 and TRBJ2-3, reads GAGVSQSPRYKVAKRGQDVALRCDPISGHVSLFWYQQALGQGPEFLTYFQNEAQLDKSGLPSDRFFAERPEGSVSTLKIQRTQQEDSAVYLCASGPSGDTQYFGPGTRLTVL.

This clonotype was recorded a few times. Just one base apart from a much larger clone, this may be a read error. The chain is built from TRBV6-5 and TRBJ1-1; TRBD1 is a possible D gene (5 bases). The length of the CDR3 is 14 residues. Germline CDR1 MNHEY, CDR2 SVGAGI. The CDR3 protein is CASSYSRGDTEASF. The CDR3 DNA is TGTGCCAGCAGTTACTCGAGGGGAGACACTGAAGCTTCCTTT.

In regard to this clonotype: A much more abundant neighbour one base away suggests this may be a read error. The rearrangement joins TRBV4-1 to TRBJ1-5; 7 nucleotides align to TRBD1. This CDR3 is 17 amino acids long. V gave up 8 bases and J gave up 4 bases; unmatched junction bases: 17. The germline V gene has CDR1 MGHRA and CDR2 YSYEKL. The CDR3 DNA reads TGCGCCAGCGGCCCTCGACAGGGAGTAACCCTTAATCAGCCCCAGCATTTT. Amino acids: CASGPRQGVTLNQPQHF.

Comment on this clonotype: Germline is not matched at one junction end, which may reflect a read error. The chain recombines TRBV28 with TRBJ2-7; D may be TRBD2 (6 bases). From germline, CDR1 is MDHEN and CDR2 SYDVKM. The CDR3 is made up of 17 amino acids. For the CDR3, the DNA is TGTGCCAGCAGTTTATTAGAAGGAGGGACTGCCCCCGGCGAGCAGCACTTC. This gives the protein CASSLLEGGTAPGEQHF.

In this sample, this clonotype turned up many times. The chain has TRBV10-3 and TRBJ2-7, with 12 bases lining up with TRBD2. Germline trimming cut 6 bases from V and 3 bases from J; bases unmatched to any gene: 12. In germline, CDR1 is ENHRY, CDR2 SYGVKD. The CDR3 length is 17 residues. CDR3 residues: CAISDHRRTSGNYEQYF. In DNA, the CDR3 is TGTGCCATCAGCGACCATAGGCGGACTAGCGGGAACTACGAGCAGTACTTC.

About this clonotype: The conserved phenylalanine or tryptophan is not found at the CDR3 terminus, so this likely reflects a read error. The CDR3 spells CSVEGTLAPEWNEQFL. The CDR3 nucleotides read TGTAGTGTTGAGGGAACACTAGCTCCCGAGTGGAATGAGCAGTTCTTA. The chain joins TRBV29-1 to TRBJ2-1, with TRBD2 as a possible D gene (6 bases). Germline-derived CDR1 and CDR2 are SQVTM and ANQGSEA. The CDR3 is 16 amino acids.

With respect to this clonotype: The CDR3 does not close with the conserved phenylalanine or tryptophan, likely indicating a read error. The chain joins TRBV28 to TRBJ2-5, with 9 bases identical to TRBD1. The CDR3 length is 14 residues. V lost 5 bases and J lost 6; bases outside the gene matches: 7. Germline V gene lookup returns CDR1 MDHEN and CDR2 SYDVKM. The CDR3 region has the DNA TGTGCCAGCAGTAACACAGGGGGCATGAAGACCCAGTACTCC. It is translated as CASSNTGGMKTQYS.

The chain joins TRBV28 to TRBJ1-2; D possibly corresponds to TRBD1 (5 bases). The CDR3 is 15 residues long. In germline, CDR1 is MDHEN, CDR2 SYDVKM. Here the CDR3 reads CVGRTGSLGSYGYTF. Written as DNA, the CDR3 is TGTGTCGGCAGAACAGGTTCTCTCGGTAGCTACGGCTACACCTTC.

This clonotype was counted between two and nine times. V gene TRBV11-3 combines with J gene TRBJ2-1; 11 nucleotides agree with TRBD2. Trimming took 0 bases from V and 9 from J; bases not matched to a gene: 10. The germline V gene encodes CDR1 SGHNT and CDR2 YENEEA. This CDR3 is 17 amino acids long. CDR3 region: CASSLEWSSGRPGEQFF. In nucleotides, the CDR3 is TGTGCCAGCAGCTTAGAATGGTCTAGCGGGAGGCCGGGTGAGCAGTTCTTC.

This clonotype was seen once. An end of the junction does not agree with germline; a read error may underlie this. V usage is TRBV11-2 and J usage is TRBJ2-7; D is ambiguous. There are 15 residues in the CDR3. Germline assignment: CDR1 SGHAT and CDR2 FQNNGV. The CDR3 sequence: CVSSLDPGYTSEQYF. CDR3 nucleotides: TGTGTCAGCAGCTTAGACCCAGGCTATACGTCCGAACAGTACTTC.

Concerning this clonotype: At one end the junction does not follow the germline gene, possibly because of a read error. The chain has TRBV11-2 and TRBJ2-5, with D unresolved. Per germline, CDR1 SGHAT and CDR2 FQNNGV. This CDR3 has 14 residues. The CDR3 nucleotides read TGTGCCAGCAACTTAAGGCAGCTAAAAGAGACTCAGTACTTC. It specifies CASNLRQLKETQYF.

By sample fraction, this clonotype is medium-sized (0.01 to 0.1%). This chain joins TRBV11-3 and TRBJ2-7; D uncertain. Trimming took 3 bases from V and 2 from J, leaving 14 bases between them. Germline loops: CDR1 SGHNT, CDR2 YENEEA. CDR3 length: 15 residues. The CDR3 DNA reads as TGTGCCAGCAGCTTGCAGGTTACCTCTACCTACGAGCAGTACTTC. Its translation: CASSLQVTSTYEQYF.

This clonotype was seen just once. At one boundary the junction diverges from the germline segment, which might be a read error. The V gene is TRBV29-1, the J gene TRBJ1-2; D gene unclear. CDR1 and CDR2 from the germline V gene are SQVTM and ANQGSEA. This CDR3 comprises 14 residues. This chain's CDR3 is CSVARRTGSRGYTF. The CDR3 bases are TGCAGCGTTGCCCGGAGGACGGGCTCTCGCGGCTACACATTC.

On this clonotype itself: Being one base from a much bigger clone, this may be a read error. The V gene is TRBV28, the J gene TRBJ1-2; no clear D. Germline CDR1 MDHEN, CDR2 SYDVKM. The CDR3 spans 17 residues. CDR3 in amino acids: CASSLSSGGPQGYGYIF. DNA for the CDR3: TGTGCCAGCAGTTTATCTTCGGGAGGGCCCCAAGGATATGGCTACATCTTC.

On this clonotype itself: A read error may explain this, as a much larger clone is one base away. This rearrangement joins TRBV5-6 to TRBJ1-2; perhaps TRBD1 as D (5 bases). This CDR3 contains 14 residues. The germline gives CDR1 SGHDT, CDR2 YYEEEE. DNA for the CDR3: TGTGCCAACAGCCCGGGACGGATACTCTATGGCTACACCTTC. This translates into CANSPGRILYGYTF.

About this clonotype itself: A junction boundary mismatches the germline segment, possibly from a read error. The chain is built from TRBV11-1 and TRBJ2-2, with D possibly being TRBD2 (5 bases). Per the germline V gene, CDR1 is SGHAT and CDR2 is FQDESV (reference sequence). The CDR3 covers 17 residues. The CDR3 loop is CASSARLFLASTGELFF. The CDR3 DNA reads TGCGCCAGCAGCGCCCGGCTATTCCTAGCTAGCACCGGGGAGCTGTTTTTT.

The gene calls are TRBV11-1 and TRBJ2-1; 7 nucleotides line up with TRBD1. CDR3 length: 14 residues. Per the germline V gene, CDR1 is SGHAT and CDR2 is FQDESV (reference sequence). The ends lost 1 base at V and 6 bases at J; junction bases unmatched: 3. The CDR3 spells CASSLVTGTNEQFF. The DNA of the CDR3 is TGTGCCAGCAGCTTAGTGACAGGGACCAATGAGCAGTTCTTC.

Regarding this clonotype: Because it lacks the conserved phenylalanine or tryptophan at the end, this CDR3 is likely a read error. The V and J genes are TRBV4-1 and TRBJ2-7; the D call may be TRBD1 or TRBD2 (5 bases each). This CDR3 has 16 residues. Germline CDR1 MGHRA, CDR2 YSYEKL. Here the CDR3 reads CANSQGYSGPTYEQYL. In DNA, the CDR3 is TGCGCCAACAGCCAAGGGTATTCGGGACCCACCTACGAGCAGTACCTC.

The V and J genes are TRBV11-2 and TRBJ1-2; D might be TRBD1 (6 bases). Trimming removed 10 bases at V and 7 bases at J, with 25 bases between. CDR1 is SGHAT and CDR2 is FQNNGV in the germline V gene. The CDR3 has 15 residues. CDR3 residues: CANSLTIQGEGGYTF. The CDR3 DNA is TGTGCCAATAGCTTAACAATACAGGGAGAGGGTGGCTACACCTTC.

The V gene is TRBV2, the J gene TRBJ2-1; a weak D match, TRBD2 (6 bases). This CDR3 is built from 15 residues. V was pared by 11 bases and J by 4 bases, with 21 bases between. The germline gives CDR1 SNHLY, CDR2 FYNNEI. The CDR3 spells CAGHRDSGLYNEQFF. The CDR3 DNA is TGTGCCGGACACCGGGACTCAGGCCTTTACAATGAGCAGTTCTTC.

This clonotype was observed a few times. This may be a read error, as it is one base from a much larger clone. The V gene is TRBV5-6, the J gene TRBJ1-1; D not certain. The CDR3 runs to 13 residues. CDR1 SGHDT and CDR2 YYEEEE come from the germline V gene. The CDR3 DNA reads TGTGCCGGCAGCTTTGATATTAGGGCTGAAGCTTTCTTT. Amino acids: CAGSFDIRAEAFF.

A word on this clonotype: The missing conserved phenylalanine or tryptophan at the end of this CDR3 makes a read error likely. The CDR3, as DNA: TGTGCCAGCGGCACCGTGGTGGGGGAGACCCAGTACTTA. This encodes CASGTVVGETQYL. This chain joins TRBV6-5 and TRBJ2-5; D call uncertain. The germline gives CDR1 MNHEY, CDR2 SVGAGI. Trimming cost V 8 bases and J 5 bases, with 15 bases left between them. The CDR3 loop spans 13 amino acids.

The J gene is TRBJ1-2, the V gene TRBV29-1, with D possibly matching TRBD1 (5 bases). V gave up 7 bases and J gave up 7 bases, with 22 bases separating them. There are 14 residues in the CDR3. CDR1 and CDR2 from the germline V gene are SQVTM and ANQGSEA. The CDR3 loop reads CSAATEGASCGYTF. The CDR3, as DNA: TGCAGCGCCGCGACAGAGGGCGCATCCTGTGGCTACACCTTC.

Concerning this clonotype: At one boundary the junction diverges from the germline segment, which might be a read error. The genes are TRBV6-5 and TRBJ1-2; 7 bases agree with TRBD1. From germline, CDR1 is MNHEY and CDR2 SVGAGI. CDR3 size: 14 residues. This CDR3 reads CVSSPDRMQSGYSF. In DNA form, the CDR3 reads TGTGTCAGCAGCCCGGACAGGATGCAGTCTGGCTACAGCTTC.

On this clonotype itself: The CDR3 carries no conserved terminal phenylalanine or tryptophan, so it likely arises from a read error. CDR3 in DNA: TGTGCCAGCAGCGTGGCGCTAGCGGGAGGATATTTCAATGAGCAGTTCCTC. Protein product: CASSVALAGGYFNEQFL. V and J are TRBV7-8 and TRBJ2-1, with 11 positions matching TRBD2. The CDR3 spans 17 residues. V dropped 5 bases and J dropped 6; count of bases not matched to a gene: 12. Per germline, CDR1 SGHVS and CDR2 FQNEAQ.

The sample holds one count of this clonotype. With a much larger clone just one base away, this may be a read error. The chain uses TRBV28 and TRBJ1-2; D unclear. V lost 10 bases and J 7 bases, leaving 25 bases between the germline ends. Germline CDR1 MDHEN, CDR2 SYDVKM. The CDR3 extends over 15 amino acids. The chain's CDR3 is CANLIPAGGGSGYTF. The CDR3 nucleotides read TGTGCCAACCTTATTCCGGCGGGAGGTGGTTCTGGCTACACCTTC.

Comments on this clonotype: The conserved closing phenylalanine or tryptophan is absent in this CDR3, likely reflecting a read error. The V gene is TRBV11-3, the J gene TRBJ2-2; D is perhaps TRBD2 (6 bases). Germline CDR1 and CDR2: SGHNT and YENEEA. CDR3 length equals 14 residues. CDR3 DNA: TGTTCCAGCAGCTTACGGGGGACTGCCGGGGAGCTGTTTTCT. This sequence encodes CSSSLRGTAGELFS.

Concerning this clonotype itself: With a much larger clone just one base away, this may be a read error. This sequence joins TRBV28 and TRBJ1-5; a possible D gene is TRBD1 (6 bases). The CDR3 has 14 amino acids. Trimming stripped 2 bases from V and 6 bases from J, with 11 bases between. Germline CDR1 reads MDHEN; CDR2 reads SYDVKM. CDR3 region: CASSLVGGSQPQHF. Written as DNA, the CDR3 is TGTGCCAGCAGTTTAGTAGGGGGTAGTCAGCCCCAGCATTTT.

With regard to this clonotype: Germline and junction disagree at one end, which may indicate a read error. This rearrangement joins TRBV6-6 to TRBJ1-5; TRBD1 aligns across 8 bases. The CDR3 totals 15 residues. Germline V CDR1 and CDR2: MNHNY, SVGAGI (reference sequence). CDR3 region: CARRGQGLSNQPQHF. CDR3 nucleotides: TGTGCCCGCAGAGGACAGGGTCTAAGCAACCAGCCCCAGCATTTT.

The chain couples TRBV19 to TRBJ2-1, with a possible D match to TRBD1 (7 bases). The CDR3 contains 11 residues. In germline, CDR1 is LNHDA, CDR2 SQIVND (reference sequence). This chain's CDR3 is CVGNRGGEQFF. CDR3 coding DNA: TGTGTCGGGAACAGGGGAGGTGAGCAGTTCTTC.